What follows are 8 T cell receptor beta chains derived from one specimen sequenced in a study of a mutant IDH1 vaccine in newly diagnosed glioma (dated by TCRdb to about 2021). Their recognized antigens are unknown. The library was prepared using the immunoSEQ multiplex PCR assay. TCRdb retrieved this table from immuneACCESS and kept in-frame rearrangements only. Not all clones are present; in checked studies, unresolved V genes account for under half, and no reason is known for the remainder. The sample table shows some 60,000 clones, and roughly four fifths are seen once. In total, the top ten clones hold 3% to 4% of the sample. The label giving this sample's time point can be read as: week 11, during vaccination. A 20-mer mutant IDH1 peptide at 300 micrograms in Montanide made up each vaccine dose, which was injected subcutaneously together with topical imiquimod. The input for sequencing was PBMCs, taken from a glioma patient whose treatment included an IDH1 peptide vaccine. These receptors were obtained from a man aged 25-45 years with glioma.

The chain uses TRBV5-5 and TRBJ1-2, with D tentatively TRBD1 (6 bases). The CDR3 sequence is 17 residues long. The V gene lost 6 bases and the J gene lost 3 bases, with 24 bases spanning the gap. Germline V gene lookup returns CDR1 SGHKS and CDR2 YYEKEE (reference sequence). CDR3 region: CASTLNRDPHVDYGYTF. CDR3 bases: TGTGCCAGCACCTTAAACAGGGATCCTCACGTGGACTATGGCTACACCTTC.

The chain has TRBV11-2 and TRBJ2-4; D is perhaps TRBD1 (6 bases). The V end lost 5 bases, the J end lost 4 bases, and 15 bases lay between the germline ends. The germline V gene has CDR1 SGHAT and CDR2 FQNNGV. The length of the CDR3 is 15 residues. CDR3: CASSTTGTTKNIQYF. The CDR3 nucleotides are TGTGCCAGCAGCACCACCGGGACAACAAAAAACATTCAGTACTTC.

The V call is TRBV18, the J call TRBJ1-6; D is uncertain. Trimming left V 2 bases short and J 3 bases short, with 2 bases between. Germline V CDR1 and CDR2: KGHSH, LQKENI. The CDR3 covers 13 residues. Written as DNA, the CDR3 is TGTGCCAGCTCACCAAACTATAATTCACCCCTCCACTTT. This gives the protein CASSPNYNSPLHF.

V is TRBV27 and J is TRBJ2-1; 12 positions agree with TRBD2. Germline CDR1 MNHEY, CDR2 SMNVEV (reference sequence). The CDR3 has 17 amino acids. Unmatched junction bases numbered 8, after V lost 6 bases and J lost 2 bases. The CDR3 loop reads CASSPTSSGRAYNEQFF. In DNA form, the CDR3 reads TGTGCCAGCAGCCCCACTTCTAGCGGGAGGGCCTACAATGAGCAGTTCTTC.

The chain carries TRBV27 and TRBJ2-6; D is possibly TRBD2 (5 bases). The germline V gene has CDR1 MNHEY and CDR2 SMNVEV (reference sequence). The CDR3 covers 15 residues. Trimming removed 7 bases from V and 1 base from J, with 11 bases in between. The CDR3 reads CASKVRASGANVLTF. DNA for the CDR3: TGTGCCAGCAAGGTGAGGGCTTCTGGGGCCAACGTCCTGACTTTC.

V and J are TRBV4-3 and TRBJ2-1; 7 nucleotides agree with TRBD2. CDR1 LGHNA and CDR2 YSLEER come from the germline V gene. Trimming removed 1 base from V and 9 bases from J; junction bases left unmatched: 12. The CDR3 runs to 16 residues. The CDR3 loop reads CASSQGERGGPSEQFF. Here the CDR3 DNA reads TGCGCCAGCAGCCAAGGGGAGCGGGGCGGCCCGAGTGAGCAGTTCTTC.

The chain carries TRBV7-2 and TRBJ1-2, with D hard to call. This CDR3 has 15 residues. Trimming took 2 bases from V and 4 from J, leaving 14 bases between them. The germline CDR1 and CDR2 sequences are SGHTA and FQGNSA. In nucleotides, the CDR3 is TGTGCCAGCAGCTTACCGGCAGGCCCCATCTATGGCTACACCTTC. Its protein is CASSLPAGPIYGYTF.

This chain joins TRBV11-1 and TRBJ1-1, with D possibly matching TRBD1 (5 bases). This CDR3 comprises 12 residues. Germline V gives CDR1 SGHAT, CDR2 FQDESV (reference sequence). Trimming removed 5 bases at V and 7 bases at J, with 11 bases between. CDR3 sequence: CASSPYGGEAFF. The CDR3 nucleotides read TGTGCCAGCAGCCCCTATGGGGGTGAAGCTTTCTTT.